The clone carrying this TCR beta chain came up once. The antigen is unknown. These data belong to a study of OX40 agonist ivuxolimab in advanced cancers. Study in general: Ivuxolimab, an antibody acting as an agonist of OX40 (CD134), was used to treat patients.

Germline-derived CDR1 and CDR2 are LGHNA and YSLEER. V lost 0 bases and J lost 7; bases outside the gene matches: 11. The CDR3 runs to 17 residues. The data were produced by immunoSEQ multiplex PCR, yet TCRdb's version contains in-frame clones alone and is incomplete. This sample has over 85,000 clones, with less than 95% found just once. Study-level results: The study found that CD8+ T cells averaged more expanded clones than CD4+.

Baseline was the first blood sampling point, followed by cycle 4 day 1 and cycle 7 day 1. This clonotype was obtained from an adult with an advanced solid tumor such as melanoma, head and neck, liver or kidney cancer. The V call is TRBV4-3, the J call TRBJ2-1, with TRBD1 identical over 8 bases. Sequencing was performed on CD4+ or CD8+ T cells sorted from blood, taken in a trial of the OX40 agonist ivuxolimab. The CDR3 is CASSQDNFRGRRNEQFF. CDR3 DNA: TGCGCCAGCAGCCAAGATAATTTCAGGGGGCGTAGGAATGAGCAGTTCTTC.